This T cell receptor beta chain stems from a study of cytomegalovirus exposure and HLA in healthy donors. Per germline, CDR1 MNHEY and CDR2 SVGAGI. The ends were cut back, 9 bases at V and 0 bases at J, with 17 bases in the middle. The CDR3 sequence is 15 residues long. The study ran its PCR with 60 Vbeta and 13 Jbeta primers. Clones were read by immunoSEQ multiplex PCR, and TCRdb kept only the in-frame ones, dropping some. The sample gives around 170,000 clones, about four fifths of which show up once; 1.9% is in the top ten. Healthy bone marrow donors formed the donor group. This clone was detected a few times.

V and J are TRBV6-5 and TRBJ1-1, with D unresolved. The TCR was taken from a woman aged 30 to 39 in good health and CMV-seronegative. Sample: PBMCs. This CDR3 is CASSRFEALNTEAFF. The CDR3 bases are TGTGCCAGTAGCCGTTTTGAGGCCTTGAACACTGAAGCTTTCTTT.